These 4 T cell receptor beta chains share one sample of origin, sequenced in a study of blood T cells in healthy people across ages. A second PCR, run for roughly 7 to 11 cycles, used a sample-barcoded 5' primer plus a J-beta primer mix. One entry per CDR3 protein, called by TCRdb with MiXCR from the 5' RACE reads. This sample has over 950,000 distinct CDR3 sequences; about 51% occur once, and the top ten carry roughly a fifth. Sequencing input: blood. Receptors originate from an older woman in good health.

The chain's CDR3 is CASSPRVNPDTQYF. DNA for the CDR3: TGTGCCAGCAGCCCCCGGGTTAACCCAGATACGCAGTATTTT. The chain couples TRBV7-2 to TRBJ2-3, with unresolved D. V was pared by 5 bases and J by 4 bases, with 13 bases between. CDR1 and CDR2 (germline): SGHTA, FQGNSA. The CDR3 has 14 residues.

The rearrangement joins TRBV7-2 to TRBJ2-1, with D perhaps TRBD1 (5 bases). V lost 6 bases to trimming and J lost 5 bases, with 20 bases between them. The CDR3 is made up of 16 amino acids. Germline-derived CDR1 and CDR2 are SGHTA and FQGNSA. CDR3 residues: CASRPTGRWFDNEQFF. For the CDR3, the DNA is TGTGCCAGCAGGCCAACAGGTCGCTGGTTCGACAATGAGCAGTTCTTC.

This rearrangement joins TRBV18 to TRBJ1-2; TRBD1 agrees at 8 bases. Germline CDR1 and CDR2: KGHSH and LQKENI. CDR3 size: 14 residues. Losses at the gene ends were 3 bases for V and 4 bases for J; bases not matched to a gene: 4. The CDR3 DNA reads TGTGCCAGCTCACCGGGACAGGAAACCTATGGCTACACCTTC. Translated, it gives CASSPGQETYGYTF.

CDR3 loop: CASAGGGLNTEAFF. The DNA of the CDR3 is TGTGCCAGCGCTGGGGGAGGACTGAACACTGAAGCTTTCTTT. The gene calls are TRBV28 and TRBJ1-1; a possible D gene is TRBD1 (5 bases). CDR3 size: 14 residues. The V gene lost 8 bases and the J gene lost 0 bases, with 13 bases spanning the gap. CDR1 and CDR2 from the germline V gene are MDHEN and SYDVKM. Full variable domain (rest looked up from reference TRBV28 and TRBJ1-1): DVKVTQSSRYLVKRTGEKVFLECVQDMDHENMFWYRQDPGLGLRLIYFSYDVKMKEKGDIPEGYSVSREKKERFSLILESASTNQTSMYLCASAGGGLNTEAFFGQGTRLTVV.